These 3 T cell receptor beta chains came from one sample sequenced in a study of T cells in Graves' hyperthyroidism and ophthalmopathy. Researchers amplified the TCR beta CDR3 regions from RNA transcripts. Carried out on the TCR CDR3, a first-round RT-PCR used the HTBI primer set. TCRdb analysed the multiplex PCR reads with MiXCR anew, one entry per CDR3 protein. The sample records some 600,000 distinct CDR3 sequences, approximately 14% being singletons. What was sequenced was blood. All receptors derive from a woman in her 30s with Graves' hyperthyroidism that later progressed to Graves' ophthalmopathy.

This chain uses TRBV15 with TRBJ2-1; 7 bases fit TRBD1. The CDR3 is 16 amino acids. The germline V gene has CDR1 LNHNV and CDR2 YYDKDF (reference sequence). V lost 1 base and J lost 5; bases outside the gene matches: 8. For the CDR3, the DNA is TGTGCCACCAGCAGAGCCCGACAGGGTGGGGACAATGAGCAGTTCTTC. The encoded protein is CATSRARQGGDNEQFF.

This clonotype was detected ten times or more. The chain has TRBV20-1 and TRBJ1-2; a possible D gene is TRBD1 (5 bases). The germline V gene has CDR1 DFQATT and CDR2 SNEGSKA (reference sequence). The CDR3 is made up of 15 amino acids. V was pared by 2 bases and J by 0 bases, with 13 bases between. The CDR3, as DNA: TGCAGTGCTAGAAGGGGTGGGGGGACTAACTATGGCTACACCTTC. It yields the protein CSARRGGGTNYGYTF.

This clonotype appeared many times. The chain carries TRBV6-2 or TRBV6-3 and TRBJ2-3; D possibly corresponds to TRBD2 (5 bases). Trimming removed 0 bases from V and 0 bases from J, with 10 bases in between. This CDR3 comprises 16 residues. Per germline, CDR1 MNHEY and CDR2 SVGEGT. CDR3 amino acids: CASSYSPLASTDTQYF. The CDR3, as DNA: TGTGCCAGCAGTTACTCGCCGCTAGCTAGCACAGATACGCAGTATTTT.